Listed below are T cell receptor beta chains from one sample, sequenced in a study of blood T cells in healthy people across ages. TCRdb analysed the 5' RACE reads with MiXCR anew, one entry per CDR3 protein. The repertoire includes about 800,000 distinct CDR3 sequences, about 25% of them detected once, and roughly 3.8% sits in the top ten. These data also featured in a second study, about T cells of mothers and their children.

Sequencing was done on a sample of blood. Receptors were obtained from a boy between 10 and 17 years old in good health. Each CDR3 is given with its conserved first and last residue. D genes are given only for firm matches. Part of the rows lack a size; the others show once, few, many or a class for expanded clones.

d_gene	v_gene	j_gene	abundance	CDR3aa	CDR3nt
TRBD1	TRBV20-1	TRBJ2-5	NA	CSASRQGGETQYF	TGCAGTGCTAGTCGACAGGGTGGAGAGACCCAGTACTTC
NA	TRBV28	TRBJ1-2	few	CASSDLGEDYGYTF	TGTGCCAGCAGTGACTTAGGGGAGGACTATGGCTACACCTTC
NA	TRBV6-6	TRBJ2-7	NA	CASSYSGGAISYEQYF	TGTGCCAGCAGTTACTCAGGAGGGGCTATCTCCTACGAGCAGTACTTC
NA	TRBV9	TRBJ2-1	few	CASSVGGDHLNEQFF	TGTGCCAGCAGCGTAGGGGGGGACCACCTCAATGAGCAGTTCTTC
NA	TRBV14	TRBJ1-4	NA	CASRPQFDEKLFF	TGTGCCAGCAGACCACAGTTCGATGAAAAACTGTTTTTT
TRBD1	TRBV9	TRBJ2-1	few	CASTLARDRGIYEQFF	TGTGCCAGCACCTTAGCCCGGGACAGGGGGATCTATGAGCAGTTCTTC
TRBD1	TRBV29-1	TRBJ2-5	NA	CSGRQGAQETQYF	TGCAGCGGGAGACAGGGAGCTCAAGAGACCCAGTACTTC
TRBD1	TRBV10-3	TRBJ1-2	few	CAISPGQGAIRGYTF	TGTGCCATCAGTCCCGGGCAGGGGGCAATTCGGGGCTACACCTTC
TRBD2	TRBV4-3	TRBJ2-4	few	CASSQDRGLGLQYF	TGCGCCAGCAGCCAAGATCGGGGACTAGGCCTTCAGTACTTC
NA	TRBV9	TRBJ1-3	NA	CASSVAEMTDLSGNTIHF	TGTGCCAGCAGCGTAGCTGAGATGACAGACCTCTCTGGAAACACCATACATTTT
NA	TRBV9	TRBJ2-5	few	CASSVGQVEEETQYF	TGTGCCAGCAGCGTAGGCCAGGTAGAGGAAGAGACCCAGTACTTC
TRBD1	TRBV4-3	TRBJ1-2	NA	CASSQSRTGHANYGYTF	TGCGCCAGCAGCCAATCTCGGACAGGGCACGCTAACTATGGCTACACCTTC
NA	TRBV7-3	TRBJ2-1	few	CASSLSGSTNEQFF	TGTGCCAGCAGCTTATCCGGGAGCACCAATGAGCAGTTCTTC
TRBD1	TRBV7-2	TRBJ1-4	NA	CASSRRQGDEKLFF	TGTGCCAGCAGCCGAAGACAGGGGGATGAAAAACTGTTTTTT
NA	TRBV6-2/TRBV6-3	TRBJ1-2	NA	CASRASATTRYTF	TGTGCCAGCAGGGCCTCGGCGACGACGCGCTACACCTTC
TRBD2	TRBV28	TRBJ2-1	NA	CASSFPGLAGVNERFF	TGTGCCAGCAGTTTTCCCGGCCTAGCGGGAGTAAATGAGCGGTTCTTC
NA	TRBV12-3/TRBV12-4	TRBJ1-2	NA	CARRTVSNYGYTF	TGTGCCAGACGGACTGTTTCTAACTATGGCTACACCTTC
NA	TRBV7-2	TRBJ2-1	NA	CASSLNQPDEQFF	TGTGCCAGCAGCTTGAACCAGCCAGATGAGCAGTTCTTC
TRBD1	TRBV7-2	TRBJ1-3	NA	CASSLRDRGTIYF	TGTGCCAGCAGCCTGCGGGACAGGGGTACCATATATTTT
NA	TRBV7-8	TRBJ1-2	NA	CASSLARVTSNYGYTF	TGTGCCAGCAGCTTAGCGAGGGTCACATCTAACTATGGCTACACCTTC
NA	TRBV7-2	TRBJ2-5	few	CASSPAGGTQETQYF	TGTGCCAGCAGCCCCGCCGGGGGCACGCAGGAGACCCAGTACTTC
TRBD2	TRBV12-3/TRBV12-4	TRBJ2-7	few	CASAAMTSGSYEQYF	TGTGCCAGCGCGGCGATGACTAGCGGGAGTTACGAGCAGTACTTC
NA	TRBV19	TRBJ1-5	few	CASSPGRVSGNQPQHF	TGTGCCAGTAGTCCGGGTAGGGTTTCGGGCAATCAGCCCCAGCATTTT
NA	TRBV14	TRBJ2-1	NA	CASSQDVPGFRNEQFF	TGTGCCAGCAGCCAAGATGTGCCAGGGTTTCGCAATGAGCAGTTCTTC
NA	TRBV9	TRBJ2-5	few	CASSVGLYQETQYF	TGTGCCAGCAGCGTAGGGCTATACCAAGAGACCCAGTACTTC
NA	TRBV7-2	TRBJ1-2	few	CASSLATQAAGYTF	TGTGCCAGCAGCTTAGCGACACAGGCCGCTGGCTACACCTTC
TRBD1	TRBV15	TRBJ2-5	NA	CATSGGMTGGQETQYF	TGTGCCACCAGCGGAGGAATGACAGGGGGTCAAGAGACCCAGTACTTC
TRBD1	TRBV11-2	TRBJ2-3	NA	CASSFRGQGPDTQYF	TGTGCCAGCAGCTTCCGCGGACAGGGACCAGATACGCAGTATTTT
NA	TRBV9	TRBJ2-5	few	CASSVGAQETQYF	TGTGCCAGCAGCGTAGGGGCTCAAGAGACCCAGTACTTC
TRBD2	TRBV6-4	TRBJ2-1	few	CASSDSGLSGSVQFF	TGTGCCAGCAGTGACTCAGGCCTTAGCGGGAGTGTGCAGTTCTTC
TRBD1	TRBV28	TRBJ2-7	NA	CASSPLDRVRVEQYF	TGTGCCAGCAGTCCCCTGGACAGGGTCCGGGTGGAGCAGTACTTC
NA	TRBV7-3	TRBJ2-5	NA	CASSPQVGETQYF	TGTGCCAGCAGCCCCCAAGTCGGGGAGACCCAGTACTTC
NA	TRBV12-3/TRBV12-4	TRBJ2-7	few	CASNTQGAEQYF	TGTGCCAGCAACACCCAGGGTGCCGAGCAGTACTTC
NA	TRBV27	TRBJ1-1	NA	CASSLSALNTEAFF	TGTGCCAGCAGTTTATCAGCTCTGAACACTGAAGCTTTCTTT
NA	TRBV28	TRBJ1-4	many	CASSLHEKLFF	TGTGCCAGCAGTTTGCATGAAAAACTGTTTTTT
TRBD1	TRBV29-1	TRBJ2-7	few	CSGIGTGYEQYF	TGCAGCGGCATAGGGACAGGCTACGAGCAGTACTTC
NA	TRBV27	TRBJ2-1	NA	CASSLRASEQFF	TGTGCCAGCAGTTTAAGGGCCTCTGAGCAGTTCTTC
TRBD1	TRBV5-1	TRBJ2-5	NA	CASSFWTGNQETQYF	TGCGCCAGCAGCTTTTGGACAGGCAACCAAGAGACCCAGTACTTC
NA	TRBV4-3	TRBJ2-3	few	CASSHSLVVSTDTQYF	TGCGCCAGCAGCCACTCACTAGTGGTTAGCACAGATACGCAGTATTTT
NA	TRBV28	TRBJ2-5	few	CASSLGVAGAQETQYF	TGTGCCAGCAGCCTAGGGGTGGCGGGTGCCCAAGAGACCCAGTACTTC
TRBD2	TRBV7-2	TRBJ2-5	few	CASSSRLAQETQYF	TGTGCCAGCAGCTCCCGACTAGCACAAGAGACCCAGTACTTC
NA	TRBV15	TRBJ2-2	NA	CATSNSLGHTGELFF	TGTGCCACCAGCAATTCACTCGGGCACACCGGGGAGCTGTTTTTT
NA	TRBV5-1	TRBJ2-1	NA	CASSLALAANGQFF	TGCGCCAGCAGCTTGGCCCTGGCGGCGAATGGGCAGTTCTTC
TRBD1	TRBV9	TRBJ1-1	few	CASSVVISGTGALNTEAFF	TGTGCCAGCAGCGTAGTAATTTCAGGGACAGGGGCTCTGAACACTGAAGCTTTCTTT
TRBD1	TRBV10-3	TRBJ2-5	few	CAISRRGTGGETQYF	TGTGCCATCAGTCGGCGAGGGACAGGGGGAGAGACCCAGTACTTC
NA	TRBV5-6	TRBJ1-1	few	CASRTLPGMNTEAFF	TGTGCCAGCAGGACCTTGCCGGGGATGAACACTGAAGCTTTCTTT
TRBD2	TRBV28	TRBJ2-5	NA	CASSLLLAGDSETQYF	TGTGCCAGCAGTTTATTGCTAGCGGGAGATTCAGAGACCCAGTACTTC